A selection of T cell receptor beta chains follows, all from one sample in a study of CD8 T cells in Susac syndrome. TCRdb called the immunoSEQ multiplex PCR reads again in MiXCR, with one record for every CDR3 protein. The top ten clones hold approximately 0.12% of a sample with about 430,000 distinct CDR3 sequences, 85% of them seen once. What was sequenced was CD8+ T cells from PBMCs. The origin of the receptors is a human donor with multiple sclerosis. Both conserved end residues are part of each CDR3. A D gene is named only where the DNA matches it firmly. Only part of the rows carry a size: once, few, many, or a class if the clone is expanded.

>-|TRBV21-1|-|TRBJ2-5|14
CASSLRTGRETQYF
TGTGCCAGCAGCCTGCGGACAGGGCGAGAGACCCAGTACTTC
>-|TRBV9|TRBD1|TRBJ2-3|15
CASSVGTGGSDTQYF
TGTGCCAGCAGCGTAGGGACAGGGGGTTCAGATACGCAGTATTTT
>-|TRBV9|-|TRBJ1-4|13
CASSVDPNEKLFF
TGTGCCAGCAGCGTAGACCCTAATGAAAAACTGTTTTTT
>-|TRBV7-9|TRBD1|TRBJ2-1|17
CASSPVGQGTPRDEQFF
TGTGCCAGCAGCCCCGTCGGACAGGGGACACCTAGGGATGAGCAGTTCTTC
>-|TRBV27|-|TRBJ2-2|17
CASSLYPGTLNTGELFF
TGTGCCAGCAGTTTATACCCCGGGACTTTAAACACCGGGGAGCTGTTTTTT
>once|TRBV7-3|-|TRBJ2-5|13
CASSYGGAETQYF
TGTGCCAGCAGCTACGGAGGGGCAGAGACCCAGTACTTC
>-|TRBV12-5|-|TRBJ2-7|12
CASGLVINEQYF
TGTGCTAGTGGTTTGGTAATCAACGAGCAGTACTTC
>-|TRBV5-1|TRBD2|TRBJ2-1|15
CASSFGASGIDEQFF
TGCGCCAGCAGCTTTGGGGCTAGCGGAATTGATGAGCAGTTCTTC
>-|TRBV27|-|TRBJ2-7|14
CASSPSQKGYEQYF
TGTGCCAGCAGTCCTTCGCAGAAGGGCTACGAGCAGTACTTC
>-|TRBV20-1|TRBD1|TRBJ2-1|17
CSARDGQGALTYNEQFF
TGCAGTGCTAGAGATGGTCAGGGGGCCTTGACCTACAATGAGCAGTTCTTC
>-|TRBV2|-|TRBJ1-2|15
CASSVLWGAQGGYTF
TGTGCCAGCAGTGTTTTGTGGGGGGCGCAGGGTGGCTACACCTTC
>once|TRBV28|-|TRBJ1-4|14
CASSLVGSTEKLFF
TGTGCCAGCAGTTTAGTGGGATCCACTGAAAAACTGTTTTTT
>-|TRBV7-8|TRBD2|TRBJ2-7|16
CASSPPSGLARYEQYF
TGTGCCAGCAGCCCACCATCGGGACTAGCGAGATACGAGCAGTACTTC
>-|TRBV27|-|TRBJ1-1|11
CASSSNREAFF
TGTGCCAGCAGTTCCAACAGGGAAGCTTTCTTT
>-|TRBV6-5|-|TRBJ1-5|13
CASSYGGWAGLNF
TGTGCCAGCAGTTACGGGGGTTGGGCGGGCTTGAATTTT
>-|TRBV2|TRBD1|TRBJ2-7|15
CASSFGQGVSYEQYF
TGTGCCAGCAGTTTTGGGCAGGGGGTGTCCTACGAGCAGTACTTC
>once|TRBV27|TRBD1|TRBJ2-2|16
CASTLDGTGGTGELFF
TGTGCCAGCACCTTGGACGGGACAGGGGGCACCGGGGAGCTGTTTTTT
>-|TRBV30|-|TRBJ2-7|14
CAWGTSRDGYEQYF
TGTGCCTGGGGCACTTCCCGGGACGGCTACGAGCAGTACTTC
>-|TRBV4-1|-|TRBJ1-1|16
CASSQGLGRRNTEAFF
TGCGCCAGCAGCCAGGGGCTCGGCAGAAGGAACACTGAAGCTTTCTTT
>-|TRBV6-5|TRBD1|TRBJ1-1|15
CASSYGAGGFPEAFF
TGTGCCAGCAGTTACGGGGCAGGGGGATTCCCTGAAGCTTTCTTT
>-|TRBV7-8|-|TRBJ2-1|16
CASSLNPTETYNEQFF
TGTGCCAGCAGCTTAAATCCGACAGAAACCTACAATGAGCAGTTCTTC
>-|TRBV3-1|TRBD2|TRBJ2-7|15
CASSQQAGVVDEQYF
TGTGCCAGCAGCCAACAAGCGGGGGTCGTCGACGAGCAGTACTTC
>-|TRBV7-9|-|TRBJ2-1|16
CASSLAPGRRYNEQFF
TGTGCCAGCAGCTTGGCCCCGGGACGACGGTACAATGAGCAGTTCTTC
>-|TRBV7-9|TRBD1|TRBJ1-3|14
CASSWTGSGNTIYF
TGTGCCAGCAGCTGGACAGGCTCTGGAAACACCATATATTTT
>-|TRBV7-9|TRBD1|TRBJ2-1|17
CASRPSFRDRSNHEQFF
TGTGCCAGCAGGCCCTCTTTCCGGGACAGGTCTAACCATGAGCAGTTCTTC
>-|TRBV7-9|-|TRBJ1-4|15
CASTPPWGEIEKLFF
TGTGCCAGCACCCCCCCCTGGGGTGAAATAGAAAAACTGTTTTTT
>-|TRBV6-1|-|TRBJ1-1|15
CASSEVDQGNTEALF
TGTGCCAGCAGTGAAGTGGATCAGGGGAACACTGAAGCTCTCTTT
>-|TRBV20-1|-|TRBJ1-1|13
CSAADARDTEAFF
TGCAGTGCTGCCGACGCGAGGGACACTGAAGCTTTCTTT
>-|TRBV5-1|TRBD1|TRBJ1-1|16
CASSLGQGETNTEAFF
TGCGCCAGCAGCTTGGGACAGGGGGAGACGAACACTGAAGCTTTCTTT
>-|TRBV27|-|TRBJ1-2|13
CASRGQLPYGYTF
TGTGCCAGCAGAGGACAGCTACCATATGGCTACACCTTC
>few|TRBV5-1|-|TRBJ1-1|14
CASSLGHPNTEAFF
TGTGCCAGCAGCTTAGGGCACCCGAACACTGAAGCTTTCTTT
>-|TRBV10-3|-|TRBJ1-2|23
CAISETIRRKDGQLFSLLHGYTF
TGTGCCATCAGTGAGACGATAAGACGAAAAGACGGACAATTGTTCTCGCTGCTTCATGGCTACACCTTC
>-|TRBV30|-|TRBJ1-5|13
CAWSAPGEPAQHF
TGTGCCTGGAGTGCGCCAGGGGAACCGGCCCAGCATTTT
>-|TRBV28|TRBD2|TRBJ2-7|15
CASSYTSGRGYEQYF
TGTGCCAGCAGCTATACTAGCGGGAGAGGCTACGAGCAGTACTTC
>few|TRBV4-1|-|TRBJ2-7|15
CASSHSPSVDYEQYF
TGCGCCAGCAGCCATAGTCCGTCGGTTGACTACGAGCAGTACTTC
>-|TRBV4-2|-|TRBJ1-1|12
CASSQSETEAFF
TGTGCCAGCAGCCAATCAGAGACTGAAGCTTTCTTT